One and the same sample provided the 5 T cell receptor beta chains below, sequenced in a study of blood T cell repertoires in COVID-19. The assay was immunoSEQ multiplex PCR, and TCRdb's table has in-frame clones only and misses some. The table lists around 200,000 clones, approximately 84% of them singletons. Sequenced sample: PBMCs or T cells enriched from blood (not recorded which). The receptors were gathered from a young woman who had recovered from COVID-19.

The genes are TRBV9 and TRBJ2-2, with D perhaps matching TRBD1 (5 bases). The CDR3 covers 13 residues. Germline lookup yields CDR1 SGDLS and CDR2 YYNGEE. V gave up 4 bases and J gave up 4 bases, with 8 bases separating them. The CDR3 loop is CASSPGPTGELFF. As DNA, the CDR3 is TGTGCCAGCAGCCCAGGGCCCACCGGGGAGCTGTTTTTT.

V usage is TRBV6-5 and J usage is TRBJ1-4, with 7 positions matching TRBD1. The V and J ends lost 7 bases and 7 bases, in that order; junction bases with no gene match: 9. The CDR3 runs to 14 residues. The germline CDR1 and CDR2 sequences are MNHEY and SVGAGI. Written as DNA, the CDR3 is TGTGCCAGCAAACTCGACAGGGTTATTGAAAAACTGTTTTTT. Amino acids: CASKLDRVIEKLFF.

This chain joins TRBV3-1 (or the pseudogene TRBV3-2) and TRBJ2-3; 9 positions agree with TRBD2. CDR3 length: 16 amino acids. The V segment lost 4 bases and the J segment 0 bases; nucleotides outside the gene matches: 5. Germline CDR1 and CDR2: LGHDT and YNNKEL (reference sequence). CDR3 sequence reads: CASSPLAGVSTDTQYF. The CDR3 coding sequence is TGTGCCAGCAGCCCCTTAGCGGGAGTTAGCACAGATACGCAGTATTTT.

The rearrangement joins TRBV29-1 to TRBJ2-2; 9 bases fit TRBD1. CDR1 SQVTM and CDR2 ANQGSEA come from the germline V gene. The CDR3 runs to 13 residues. J was trimmed by 6 bases and V by 4 bases; bases with no gene match: 3. The CDR3 DNA reads as TGCAGCGTTGTGACAGGGGGATCCGGGGAGCTGTTTTTT. As protein: CSVVTGGSGELFF.

The CDR3 sequence is CASSIAGDEQFF. The CDR3 DNA follows: TGTGCCAGCAGTATAGCCGGGGATGAGCAGTTCTTC. The chain has TRBV27 and TRBJ2-1; D possibly corresponds to TRBD2 (5 bases). Germline V gene sequence: CDR1 MNHEY, CDR2 SMNVEV (reference sequence). There are 12 residues in the CDR3. V lost 5 bases and J lost 8, with 10 bases in between.